The 10 T cell receptor beta chains presented below share a single source sample, sequenced in a study of T cell responses to AZD1222 COVID-19 vaccine. TCRdb's table, derived via immunoSEQ multiplex PCR, lists solely in-frame clones and lacks some. The data show roughly 150,000 clones, roughly nine tenths seen once. The sample in question was peripheral blood, obtained on day 0 of AZD1222 vaccination. Source of these receptors: an adult in good health.

The V call is TRBV14, the J call TRBJ1-1; D remains unclear. From germline, CDR1 is SGHDN and CDR2 FVKESK. This CDR3 is built from 15 residues. The V end was cut by 5 bases, the J end by 0 bases, with 13 bases between. This CDR3 reads CASSLRTGMNTEAFF. In DNA, the CDR3 is TGTGCCAGCAGCTTACGGACGGGCATGAACACTGAAGCTTTCTTT.

The chain employs TRBV19 and TRBJ2-1, with D unclear. The CDR3 extends over 11 amino acids. Looked up from germline, CDR1 is LNHDA and CDR2 is SQIVND (reference sequence). Trimming removed 7 bases at V and 8 bases at J, with 9 bases between. The CDR3, as DNA: TGTGCCAGTATAGAAGGTTATGAGCAGTTCTTC. This encodes CASIEGYEQFF.

The V gene is TRBV30, the J gene TRBJ2-1; D could derive from TRBD1 or TRBD2 (6 bases each). Per the germline V gene, CDR1 is GTSNPN and CDR2 is SVGIG (reference sequence). The CDR3 is made up of 14 amino acids. V was trimmed by 5 bases and J by 9 bases, leaving 20 bases between them. CDR3 DNA sequence: TGTGCCTGGGCGGAGGGGGGCTCTAGGGTTGAGCAGTTCTTC. This gives the protein CAWAEGGSRVEQFF.

In DNA form, the CDR3 reads TGTGCCAGCAGTACCTCGGGGAGACGGGAGACCCAGTACTTC. This codes for CASSTSGRRETQYF. The chain employs TRBV2 and TRBJ2-5; tentatively, D is TRBD2 (5 bases). The V end lost 5 bases, the J end lost 5 bases, and 15 bases lay between the germline ends. The CDR3 is 14 amino acids. CDR1 is SNHLY and CDR2 is FYNNEI in the germline V gene.

V and J are TRBV20-1 and TRBJ2-7; 9 bases agree with TRBD1. V shed 3 bases and J 7 bases; nucleotides not matched to a gene: 10. There are 14 residues in the CDR3. The V gene's germline CDR1 is DFQATT and CDR2 SNEGSKA (reference sequence). Here the CDR3 DNA reads TGCAGTGCTAGTGGGGGGACAGGGACTCGGGAGCAGTACTTC. Its protein product is CSASGGTGTREQYF.

The chain recombines TRBV3-1 (or the pseudogene TRBV3-2) with TRBJ2-2; the match to TRBD1 covers 10 bases. V was pared by 1 base and J by 6 bases, with 2 bases of the junction left unmatched. The length of the CDR3 is 15 residues. From germline, CDR1 is LGHDT and CDR2 YNNKEL (reference sequence). The CDR3 reads CASSQGQGASGELFF. DNA for the CDR3: TGTGCCAGCAGCCAAGGACAGGGGGCGTCCGGGGAGCTGTTTTTT.

This chain connects TRBV19 to TRBJ1-5, with TRBD1 as a possible D gene (5 bases). Germline CDR1 and CDR2: LNHDA and SQIVND (reference sequence). The V end lost 4 bases, the J end lost 4 bases, and 17 bases lay between the germline ends. This CDR3 comprises 16 residues. This CDR3 reads CASSTTKGTGNQPQHF. The CDR3 DNA is TGTGCCAGTAGTACTACCAAAGGGACGGGGAATCAGCCCCAGCATTTT.

The V call is TRBV6-5, the J call TRBJ2-5; D not resolved. This CDR3 has 14 amino acids. The germline gives CDR1 MNHEY, CDR2 SVGAGI. Trimming left V 6 bases short and J 2 bases short, with 13 bases between. DNA for the CDR3: TGTGCCAGCAGCGCAACTCACGGACAAGAGACCCAGTACTTC. It is translated as CASSATHGQETQYF.

The chain couples TRBV28 to TRBJ1-6; D might be TRBD1 (6 bases). V shed 2 bases and J shed 6 bases, with 8 bases lying between them. The CDR3 loop spans 14 amino acids. Germline-derived CDR1 and CDR2 are MDHEN and SYDVKM. The CDR3 nucleotides read TGTGCCAGCAGTTTACAGGGGCCTAATTCACCCCTCCACTTT. This encodes CASSLQGPNSPLHF.

The rearrangement joins TRBV25-1 to TRBJ2-5, with D possibly TRBD1 on 6 matching bases. Trimming took off 5 bases at V and 4 bases at J, with 8 bases between the two ends. The CDR3 has 12 residues. Looked up from germline, CDR1 is MGHDK and CDR2 is SYGVNS. In DNA, the CDR3 is TGTGCCAGCAGTTACAGGGTAGAGACCCAGTACTTC. It codes for CASSYRVETQYF. The entire variable domain, with the rest obtained from reference TRBV25-1 and TRBJ2-5, is as follows: EADIYQTPRYLVIGTGKKITLECSQTMGHDKMYWYQQDPGMELHLIHYSYGVNSTEKGDLSSESTVSRIRTEHFPLTLESARPSHTSQYLCASSYRVETQYFGPGTRLLVL.